Presented here are 14 T cell receptor beta chains from one specimen sequenced in a study of response to subunit inactivated influenza vaccine. MiXCR, run by TCRdb on the RT-PCR reads, gives a single entry per CDR3 protein. The sample carries about 540,000 distinct CDR3 sequences, around 21% recorded once. This same sample was also part of a study on T cells expressing NK-cell markers. From that study: The TCR beta cDNA came from 5'RACE template switching with UMIs.

The sample in question was CD4+ T cells sorted from PBMCs, obtained about 12 days after vaccination. Receptor source: a man between 50 and 59 years old who received an inactivated influenza vaccine.

This clonotype has a handful of counts. The rearrangement uses TRBV9 and TRBJ2-1; a possible D gene is TRBD1 (5 bases). Looked up from germline, CDR1 is SGDLS and CDR2 is YYNGEE. This CDR3 has 18 residues. V was clipped by 7 bases and J by 0 bases, with 23 bases between them. CDR3 coding DNA: TGTGCCAGCCAACACGACAGTTCCCGACTTAGCTCCTACAATGAGCAGTTCTTC. This codes for CASQHDSSRLSSYNEQFF. The whole variable domain, filled in from reference TRBV9 and TRBJ2-1, reads DSGVTQTPKHLITATGQRVTLRCSPRSGDLSVYWYQQSLDQGLQFLIQYYNGEERAKGNILERFSAQQFPDLHSELNLSSLELGDSALYFCASQHDSSRLSSYNEQFFGPGTRLTVL.

The chain joins TRBV6-5 to TRBJ2-3; D is ambiguous. V lost 4 bases and J lost 1, with 12 bases in between. The CDR3 has 15 amino acids. The germline gives CDR1 MNHEY, CDR2 SVGAGI. The CDR3 sequence is CASSSRSPGTDTQYF. Written as DNA, the CDR3 is TGTGCCAGCAGTTCCCGGAGCCCTGGCACAGATACGCAGTATTTT.

The sample holds many counts of this clonotype. The chain employs TRBV29-1 and TRBJ1-1; a possible D gene is TRBD1 (5 bases). Germline-derived CDR1 and CDR2 are SQVTM and ANQGSEA. The CDR3 is made up of 13 amino acids. Trimming shortened V by 3 bases and J by 4 bases, and 12 bases separated the two germline ends. The CDR3: CSVDSGGSTEAFF. As DNA, the CDR3 is TGCAGCGTTGATTCCGGGGGGAGCACTGAAGCTTTCTTT.

J is TRBJ2-1 and V is TRBV20-1, with 8 bases aligning to TRBD2. This CDR3 has 18 amino acids. Germline lookup yields CDR1 DFQATT and CDR2 SNEGSKA (reference sequence). V lost 3 bases and J lost 0; bases outside the gene matches: 13. Written as DNA, the CDR3 is TGCAGTGCTAGGAAAGCGGGAGTCTTTCTAAGCTCCTACAATGAGCAGTTCTTC. Translation: CSARKAGVFLSSYNEQFF.

This clonotype came up a few times. This CDR3 is CSASASSGANVLTF. The DNA for the CDR3 is TGCAGTGCTAGCGCGAGCTCTGGGGCCAACGTCCTGACTTTC. The chain recombines TRBV20-1 with TRBJ2-6; no clear D gene. Trimming took off 3 bases at V and 0 bases at J, with 6 bases between the two ends. CDR1 and CDR2 from the germline V gene are DFQATT and SNEGSKA (reference sequence). This CDR3 has 14 amino acids.

V usage is TRBV14 and J usage is TRBJ2-5; tentative D call: TRBD2 (6 bases). With 4 bases removed from V and 3 bases from J, the gap between germline ends came to 18 bases. The CDR3 is 16 amino acids. The germline V gene has CDR1 SGHDN and CDR2 FVKESK. The CDR3 sequence is CASSPRPGLPKETQYF. The CDR3 DNA follows: TGTGCCAGCAGCCCCCGGCCGGGACTGCCTAAAGAGACCCAGTACTTC.

There are a few counts of this clonotype. The CDR3 bases are TGTGCCAGCAGCCAAGGTTTTCCAACTAATGAAAAACTGTTTTTT. Its translation: CASSQGFPTNEKLFF. The chain is built from TRBV14 and TRBJ1-4, with no clear D. Looked up from germline, CDR1 is SGHDN and CDR2 is FVKESK. CDR3 length equals 15 residues. V was trimmed by 1 base and J by 0 bases, leaving 6 bases between them. The whole variable domain, filled in from reference TRBV14 and TRBJ1-4, reads EAGVTQFPSHSVIEKGQTVTLRCDPISGHDNLYWYRRVMGKEIKFLLHFVKESKQDESGMPNNRFLAERTGGTYSTLKVQPAELEDSGVYFCASSQGFPTNEKLFFGSGTQLSVL.

This clonotype occurred a few times. The chain is built from TRBV7-2 and TRBJ2-3; D is unresolved. Germline CDR1 is SGHTA and CDR2 is FQGNSA. V dropped 1 base and J dropped 0 bases, with 8 bases sitting between them. This CDR3 region has 15 residues. The CDR3 sequence: CASSLVAISTDTQYF. CDR3 sequence (DNA): TGTGCCAGCAGCTTAGTCGCGATTAGCACAGATACGCAGTATTTT. The variable domain in full, completed from reference TRBV7-2 and TRBJ2-3, reads GAGVSQSPSNKVTEKGKDVELRCDPISGHTALYWYRQSLGQGLEFLIYFQGNSAPDKSGLPSDRFSAERTGGSVSTLTIQRTQQEDSAVYLCASSLVAISTDTQYFGPGTRLTVL.

The genes are TRBV21-1 and TRBJ2-1; TRBD1 is taken as the D call from the table, unchecked against the DNA. TRBV21-1 is shown as a pseudogene. This CDR3 region has 15 residues. This CDR3 reads CASSKGRACYNEQFF. DNA for the CDR3: TGTGCCAGCAGCAAAGGCAGGGCATGCTACAATGAGCAGTTCTTC.

This clonotype was seen more than once but under ten times. The chain combines TRBV6-5 with TRBJ1-6, with no clear D. V was clipped by 0 bases and J by 8 bases, with 11 bases between them. The CDR3 is made up of 15 amino acids. Germline CDR1 MNHEY, CDR2 SVGAGI. The DNA of the CDR3 is TGTGCCAGCAGTTACTCGGGCAGAGTAGATTCACCCCTCCACTTT. This translates into CASSYSGRVDSPLHF.

The chain recombines TRBV6-6 with TRBJ2-1; 10 bases match TRBD2. The CDR3 sequence is 13 residues long. V shed 8 bases, J shed 8 bases, and the junction held 6 bases outside the gene matches. Looked up from germline, CDR1 is MNHNY and CDR2 is SVGAGI (reference sequence). CDR3 sequence (DNA): TGTGCCAGCCAGCGGGGGGGCGGCGATGAGCAGTTCTTC. Protein product: CASQRGGGDEQFF.

This clonotype was observed a handful of times. The chain joins TRBV5-1 to TRBJ1-2; D call uncertain. Germline CDR1 is SGHRS and CDR2 is YFSETQ. Trimming cost V 1 base and J 3 bases, with 10 bases left between them. The CDR3 loop spans 14 amino acids. CDR3 region: CASSLSGDYYGYTF. The CDR3 DNA is TGCGCCAGCAGCTTGAGTGGTGATTACTATGGCTACACCTTC.

The V and J genes are TRBV28 and TRBJ1-1; D is unresolved. V lost 4 bases and J 3 bases, leaving 12 bases between the germline ends. The germline gives CDR1 MDHEN, CDR2 SYDVKM. This CDR3 is built from 14 residues. The DNA of the CDR3 is TGTGCCAGCAGTTCTGCCTCTCTCGACACTGAAGCTTTCTTT. This translates into CASSSASLDTEAFF.

The chain has TRBV4-2 and TRBJ2-3, with D unclear. V was shortened by 1 base and J by 6 bases, with 14 bases between the two germline ends. The CDR3 contains 15 residues. The germline V gene has CDR1 LGHNA and CDR2 YNFKEQ. CDR3: CASSQATKTPDTQYF. The CDR3 DNA reads as TGTGCCAGCAGCCAAGCCACCAAAACCCCCGATACGCAGTATTTT.